The 27 T cell receptor beta chains reported below all come from one sample, sequenced in a study of blood T cell repertoires in COVID-19 (TCRdb year 2020). Library preparation was by the immunoSEQ multiplex PCR assay. TCRdb re-hosts the immuneACCESS table, in-frame sequences only. Its copies lack some clones; in the studies checked, an unresolved V gene accounts for under half of them, and the cause for the rest is not known. This sample is represented by 160,000 or so clones; about four fifths of them were singletons. 11% of the sample lies in the top ten. Sequencing used peripheral blood. The origin of the receptors is a man between 60 and 75 years old with active or convalescent COVID-19.

V usage is TRBV2 and J usage is TRBJ2-7; 10 bases match TRBD1. The V gene's germline CDR1 is SNHLY and CDR2 FYNNEI. The CDR3 sequence is 15 residues long. J was trimmed by 0 bases and V by 4 bases; bases with no gene match: 3. The CDR3 spells CASSGDRGVSYEQYF. The CDR3 bases are TGTGCCAGCAGTGGGGACAGGGGCGTCTCCTACGAGCAGTACTTC.

This chain uses TRBV2 with TRBJ1-1; no clear D gene. Trimming cost V 6 bases and J 1 base, with 9 bases left between them. CDR3 length: 13 amino acids. CDR1 SNHLY and CDR2 FYNNEI come from the germline V gene. Here the CDR3 DNA reads TGTGCCAGCAGGTCCGACACGAACACTGAAGCTTTCTTT. This translates into CASRSDTNTEAFF.

J is TRBJ1-1 and V is TRBV2; TRBD1 is a possible D gene (5 bases). V was pared by 4 bases and J by 4 bases, with 10 bases between. Germline values: CDR1 SNHLY, CDR2 FYNNEI. This CDR3 contains 13 residues. CDR3 protein: CASSVREVTEAFF. The CDR3 DNA sequence: TGTGCCAGCAGTGTCAGGGAAGTCACTGAAGCTTTCTTT.

This rearrangement joins TRBV5-1 to TRBJ1-3; a weak D match, TRBD1 (6 bases). Germline loops: CDR1 SGHRS, CDR2 YFSETQ. V was shortened by 7 bases and J by 0 bases, with 14 bases between the two germline ends. The CDR3 spans 15 residues. CDR3 nucleotides: TGCGCCAGCCGAACCGGGACAATCTCTGGAAACACCATATATTTT. Protein: CASRTGTISGNTIYF.

The V and J genes are TRBV18 and TRBJ1-5; D possibly corresponds to TRBD1 (5 bases). The germline gives CDR1 KGHSH, CDR2 LQKENI. The V end was cut by 0 bases, the J end by 0 bases, with 9 bases between. This CDR3 is built from 16 residues. The CDR3 reads CASSPPGGVSNQPQHF. CDR3 bases: TGTGCCAGCTCACCACCGGGAGGGGTTAGCAATCAGCCCCAGCATTTT.

Remarks on this clone: At the DNA level, this CDR3 is encoded by other sequences in the same sample as well. The chain uses TRBV18 and TRBJ1-5; TRBD1 matches 9 bases. CDR3 length equals 14 residues. The V gene's germline CDR1 is KGHSH and CDR2 LQKENI. V shed 3 bases and J 4 bases; nucleotides not matched to a gene: 1. The CDR3 region is CASSPGQGNQPQHF. CDR3 coding DNA: TGTGCCAGCTCACCGGGACAGGGTAATCAGCCCCAGCATTTT.

The V gene is TRBV19, the J gene TRBJ1-5, with D tentatively TRBD1 (6 bases). Germline loops: CDR1 LNHDA, CDR2 SQIVND (reference sequence). The CDR3 runs 17 residues. Trimming shortened V by 3 bases and J by 2 bases, and 17 bases separated the two germline ends. DNA of the CDR3: TGTGCCAGTAGTATTAGGCCCAGGGGTGGGGGCAATCAGCCCCAGCATTTT. It codes for CASSIRPRGGGNQPQHF.

The chain joins TRBV5-6 to TRBJ2-7; 8 nucleotides agree with TRBD2. Germline V gives CDR1 SGHDT, CDR2 YYEEEE. This CDR3 region has 14 residues. Trimming cost V 2 bases and J 2 bases; bases outside gene matches: 3. CDR3 nucleotides: TGTGCCAGCAGCTTACTAGCGGATCCCTACGAGCAGTACTTC. Translation: CASSLLADPYEQYF.

The chain links TRBV3-1 (or the pseudogene TRBV3-2) to TRBJ1-2, with TRBD1 matching 10 bases. V dropped 4 bases and J dropped 4; count of bases not matched to a gene: 9. This CDR3 contains 16 residues. Germline V CDR1 and CDR2: LGHDT, YNNKEL (reference sequence). CDR3 bases: TGTGCCAGCAGCCCCGGGACAGGGGCGAGCCCCTATGGCTACACCTTC. Encoded protein: CASSPGTGASPYGYTF.

The V and J genes are TRBV6-5 and TRBJ1-1; no clear D. The V and J ends lost 0 bases and 7 bases respectively, with 12 bases between them. CDR1 and CDR2 (germline): MNHEY, SVGAGI. The length of the CDR3 is 14 residues. The CDR3 region has the DNA TGTGCCAGCAGTTACTCGGAGGCCCGGGTTGAAGCTTTCTTT. Residues: CASSYSEARVEAFF.

This rearrangement joins TRBV29-1 to TRBJ2-7; a weak D match, TRBD2 (6 bases). This CDR3 is built from 14 residues. The V end was cut by 8 bases, the J end by 0 bases, with 17 bases between. CDR1 is SQVTM, CDR2 ANQGSEA, per germline. The CDR3 nucleotides read TGCAGCACAAGCTCGTGGGGGGACTCCTACGAGCAGTACTTC. It is translated as CSTSSWGDSYEQYF.

The chain uses TRBV18 and TRBJ1-1; D is unresolved. Trimming removed 0 bases from V and 5 bases from J, with 13 bases in between. The CDR3 has 15 amino acids. Germline CDR1 is KGHSH and CDR2 is LQKENI. CDR3 loop: CASSPPGFSRTEAFF. The CDR3 DNA reads as TGTGCCAGCTCACCACCTGGTTTTTCGAGGACTGAAGCTTTCTTT.

V usage is TRBV5-1 and J usage is TRBJ2-7; 7 bases match TRBD1. The junction had 4 bases not matched to a gene; V was cut back by 4 bases and J by 0 bases. The CDR3 is 14 amino acids. The V gene's germline CDR1 is SGHRS and CDR2 YFSETQ. The CDR3 region is CASSPPGGSYEQYF. CDR3 nucleotides: TGCGCCAGCAGCCCCCCAGGGGGCTCCTACGAGCAGTACTTC.

A word on this clone: This CDR3 is also generated by other DNA sequences in the sample. This chain connects TRBV7-9 to TRBJ1-1; D not certain. Germline V lookup: CDR1 SEHNR, CDR2 FQNEAQ (reference sequence). V lost 2 bases and J lost 1, with 8 bases in between. The CDR3 runs to 14 residues. The chain's CDR3 is CASSLTAGNTEAFF. CDR3 nucleotide sequence: TGTGCCAGCAGCTTAACTGCGGGGAACACTGAAGCTTTCTTT.

This chain links TRBV19 with TRBJ1-2, with TRBD1 identical over 7 bases. Unmatched junction bases numbered 11, after V lost 3 bases and J lost 4 bases. Germline CDR1 and CDR2: LNHDA and SQIVND (reference sequence). The CDR3 loop spans 16 amino acids. The CDR3 loop is CASSMARQGLIYGYTF. The CDR3, as DNA: TGTGCCAGTAGTATGGCCCGACAGGGCTTAATCTATGGCTACACCTTC.

The chain combines TRBV20-1 with TRBJ2-3; weak D call: TRBD1 (5 bases). The length of the CDR3 is 13 residues. CDR1 and CDR2 (germline): DFQATT, SNEGSKA (reference sequence). V was shortened by 3 bases and J by 4 bases, with 11 bases between the two germline ends. The CDR3 DNA reads TGCAGTGCTAGTGCCCAGGGATCAGATACGCAGTATTTT. Translation: CSASAQGSDTQYF.

The CDR3, as DNA: TGTGCCAGCAGCCAAGACGGGGACAGATACTATGGCTACACCTTC. Its translation is CASSQDGDRYYGYTF. This chain links TRBV4-2 with TRBJ1-2; 7 positions match TRBD1. V was pared by 0 bases and J by 3 bases, with 4 bases of the junction left unmatched. The CDR3 loop spans 15 amino acids. CDR1 LGHNA and CDR2 YNFKEQ come from the germline V gene.

This chain joins TRBV6-6 and TRBJ2-3, with 11 bases that match TRBD1. CDR1 is MNHNY, CDR2 SVGAGI, per germline (reference sequence). This CDR3 region has 17 residues. Losses at the gene ends were 5 bases for V and 0 bases for J; bases not matched to a gene: 7. The CDR3 coding sequence is TGTGCCAGCAGTCCGGGACAGGGGGTCTTTAGCACAGATACGCAGTATTTT. This encodes CASSPGQGVFSTDTQYF.

This clone was observed a single time. The chain joins TRBV21-1 to TRBJ1-2; the D call in the table, TRBD1, was not verified against the DNA. TRBV21-1 has pseudogene status. This CDR3 spans 18 amino acids. CDR3 protein: CASSKEGTGVSPNYGYTF. The CDR3 nucleotides read TGTGCCAGCAGCAAAGAAGGGACAGGGGTAAGTCCTAACTATGGCTACACCTTC.

The chain uses TRBV6-5 and TRBJ2-1; 8 nucleotides agree with TRBD1. The CDR3 extends over 16 amino acids. Trimming took 4 bases from V and 3 from J; bases not matched to a gene: 8. The germline gives CDR1 MNHEY, CDR2 SVGAGI. The CDR3 DNA follows: TGTGCCAGCAGTTCAGGGGGCGGGATATTCTACAATGAGCAGTTCTTC. Its protein is CASSSGGGIFYNEQFF.

This clone appeared a single time. The rearrangement uses TRBV6-5 and TRBJ2-2; 8 bases line up with TRBD1. Germline CDR1 reads MNHEY; CDR2 reads SVGAGI. Germline trimming cut 0 bases from V and 5 bases from J; bases unmatched to any gene: 2. CDR3 length: 15 amino acids. The CDR3 coding sequence is TGTGCCAGCAGTTACTCGACAGGGGTAACCGGGGAGCTGTTTTTT. Encoded protein: CASSYSTGVTGELFF.

V is TRBV19 and J is TRBJ1-4, with D uncertain. V was clipped by 5 bases and J by 0 bases, with 7 bases between them. The CDR3 is 14 residues long. Per the germline V gene, CDR1 is LNHDA and CDR2 is SQIVND (reference sequence). The CDR3 sequence is CASSDGATNEKLFF. The CDR3 coding sequence is TGTGCCAGTAGTGATGGAGCAACTAATGAAAAACTGTTTTTT.

The CDR3 sequence: CASSSTGEGEKLFF. The CDR3 region has the DNA TGTGCCAGCAGTTCGACAGGGGAGGGTGAAAAACTGTTTTTT. The gene calls are TRBV6-6 and TRBJ1-4; 8 nucleotides line up with TRBD1. Per germline, CDR1 MNHNY and CDR2 SVGAGI (reference sequence). Germline trimming cut 4 bases from V and 7 bases from J; bases unmatched to any gene: 5. This CDR3 has 14 residues.

This chain connects TRBV6-6 to TRBJ2-1, with 12 bases fitting TRBD2. Unmatched junction bases numbered 17, after V lost 5 bases and J lost 3 bases. CDR1 is MNHNY, CDR2 SVGAGI, per germline (reference sequence). The CDR3 runs 20 residues. The DNA for the CDR3 is TGTGCCAGCAGTCCCCGAGGGGTTGGGGCTAGCGGGGGGGTCTACAATGAGCAGTTCTTC. This encodes CASSPRGVGASGGVYNEQFF.

CDR3 sequence reads: CASSSSRGSGNTIYF. The CDR3 DNA is TGTGCCAGCAGCTCCTCAAGGGGGTCTGGAAACACCATATATTTT. The V call is TRBV5-8, the J call TRBJ1-3; possibly TRBD1 for D (6 bases). Germline lookup yields CDR1 SGHTS and CDR2 YDEGEE. V lost 3 bases and J 1 base, leaving 11 bases between the germline ends. The CDR3 has 15 amino acids.

The chain combines TRBV6-2 or TRBV6-3 with TRBJ2-3, with D tentatively TRBD2 (6 bases). CDR1 is MNHEY, CDR2 SVGEGT, per germline. Trimming took off 2 bases at V and 4 bases at J, with 19 bases between the two ends. This CDR3 contains 17 residues. The CDR3 DNA reads TGTGCCAGCAGTTACATTTGGGGAGCTGGGGAGGCAGATACGCAGTATTTT. This codes for CASSYIWGAGEADTQYF.

The chain links TRBV27 to TRBJ1-4; D may be TRBD1 (5 bases). The CDR3 length is 14 residues. The germline V and J ends were trimmed by 2 bases and 8 bases, with 12 bases remaining between them. Germline-derived CDR1 and CDR2 are MNHEY and SMNVEV (reference sequence). The CDR3 sequence: CASSLGQGGEKLFF. CDR3 nucleotides: TGTGCCAGCAGTTTAGGCCAGGGTGGGGAAAAACTGTTTTTT.